This entry concerns a single TCR beta chain. No antigen is known for it. With 60 Vbeta and 13 Jbeta primers, the PCR was carried out. Original methodology: Later, an analysis found roughly 80 million unique TCR beta chains, and roughly 9.9 million of these were shared. Here immunoSEQ multiplex PCR was the method, and the copy in TCRdb shows in-frame clones only, minus some. V, J and clone size were drawn from that table, and D and trimming were deduced from the DNA. This table has more than 80,000 clones, nearly 70% appearing once. Looked up from germline, CDR1 is MDHEN and CDR2 is SYDVKM. Losses at the gene ends were 9 bases for V and 1 base for J; bases not matched to a gene: 1. This CDR3 comprises 13 residues. The sample comes from a study of cytomegalovirus exposure and HLA in healthy donors. Study observations and caveats: A missense variant in DCLRE1C was later tied to TCR beta V- and J-gene trimming. Three CMV-associated chains proved CMV antigen-specific in vitro.

The specimen was PBMCs. The receptor comes from a man aged 50 to 59 in good health and CMV-seronegative. This chain joins TRBV28 and TRBJ2-3; 10 bases align to TRBD1. The CDR3 coding sequence is TGTGCCAGTGGGACAGGGGGCACAGATACGCAGTATTTT. This gives the protein CASGTGGTDTQYF.